This T cell receptor beta chain is drawn from a study of T cells after yellow fever vaccination. Germline V CDR1 and CDR2: SGHTA, FQGNSA. The CDR3 spans 16 residues. V lost 5 bases, J lost 10 bases, and 25 bases lay in between. This clonotype was seen at least ten times. A single record per CDR3 protein comes from TCRdb applying MiXCR to the 5' RACE reads. This table has 4,000 to 5,000 distinct CDR3 sequences, less than 9% appearing once. The starting material was PBMCs, either bulk or a sorted T-cell subset (CD4+, CD8+, memory, or dextramer-sorted; not recorded which), obtained around 45 days after the first yellow fever vaccination. The clonotype originates from a man younger than 35 who received the YFV17D yellow fever vaccine. V gene TRBV7-2 combines with J gene TRBJ2-3; the D gene is possibly TRBD2 (5 bases). The CDR3 here is CASSPKWEAVERAQYF. The CDR3 bases are TGTGCCAGCAGCCCGAAGTGGGAAGCGGTGGAAAGGGCGCAGTATTTT.